Below, 5 T cell receptor beta chains from the same sample are listed, as sequenced in a study of identical twins. TCRdb re-analysed the 5' RACE reads in MiXCR, keeping a single row per CDR3 protein. This table has 200,000 to 250,000 distinct CDR3 sequences, under 10% appearing once. The same sample was also used in a study of yellow fever vaccine responses in identical twins.

Sequenced: memory (CD45RO+) T cells sorted from blood. The origin of the receptors is a young woman in good health.

Concerning this clonotype: A much larger clone lies a single base off, so this may be a read error. This chain uses TRBV7-9 with TRBJ2-3; 8 nucleotides align to TRBD1. In germline, CDR1 is SEHNR, CDR2 FQNEAQ (reference sequence). This CDR3 spans 16 amino acids. CDR3 in DNA: TGTGCCAGCAGCCCACTCGGACAGGGTCGCACAGATGCGCAGTATTTT. Encoded protein: CASSPLGQGRTDAQYF.

This clonotype has only a few counts. The J gene is TRBJ2-1, the V gene TRBV5-1; D remains ambiguous. The germline CDR1 and CDR2 sequences are SGHRS and YFSETQ. The CDR3 consists of 14 residues. V lost 6 bases, J lost 0 bases, and 10 bases lay in between. CDR3 in DNA: TGCGCCAGCAAACCCGACACCTCCTACAATGAGCAGTTCTTC. Translation: CASKPDTSYNEQFF. Together with reference TRBV5-1 and TRBJ2-1, the CDR3 gives the full variable domain: KAGVTQTPRYLIKTRGQQVTLSCSPISGHRSVSWYQQTPGQGLQFLFEYFSETQRNKGNFPGRFSGRQFSNSRSEMNVSTLELGDSALYLCASKPDTSYNEQFFGPGTRLTVL.

This clonotype has ten or more counts. The chain carries TRBV7-8 and TRBJ1-5; D gene unclear. V shed 5 bases and J shed 6 bases, with 11 bases lying between them. There are 13 residues in the CDR3. Germline V lookup: CDR1 SGHVS, CDR2 FQNEAQ. CDR3 in DNA: TGTGCCAGCAGCCCGGTCCTAGGTCAGCCCCAGCATTTT. Protein: CASSPVLGQPQHF. The variable domain in full, completed from reference TRBV7-8 and TRBJ1-5, reads GAGVSQSPRYKVAKRGQDVALRCDPISGHVSLFWYQQALGQGPEFLTYFQNEAQLDKSGLPSDRFFAERPEGSVSTLKIQRTQQEDSAVYLCASSPVLGQPQHFGDGTRLSIL.

The table lists this clonotype with a few counts. J is TRBJ1-2 and V is TRBV29-1; D gene uncertain. The CDR3 spans 12 residues. The germline V gene has CDR1 SQVTM and CDR2 ANQGSEA. V dropped 4 bases and J dropped 4 bases, with 10 bases sitting between them. CDR3: CSVGARSYGYTF. CDR3 coding DNA: TGCAGCGTTGGGGCCAGGAGCTATGGCTACACCTTC.

The V gene is TRBV15, the J gene TRBJ2-7, with 9 bases aligning to TRBD1. The ends lost 3 bases at V and 0 bases at J; junction bases unmatched: 6. The V gene's germline CDR1 is LNHNV and CDR2 YYDKDF (reference sequence). The length of the CDR3 is 16 residues. The CDR3 nucleotides are TGTGCCACCAGCAGCCCGGGACAGGGTAGCTCCTACGAGCAGTACTTC. Translating gives CATSSPGQGSSYEQYF.